This T cell receptor beta chain came from a study of blood T cell repertoires in COVID-19. About the study: From T cells, B-cell-depleted T cells, or PBMCs came the material, which was cDNA or gDNA.

This clone was seen a single time. Other DNA sequences in the sample encode the same CDR3. Original processing methods: Reference gene primer amplification gave estimated nucleated cell counts. The protocol was immunoSEQ multiplex PCR, while the TCRdb copy is restricted to in-frame clones and leaves out a portion. D and trimming were read from the DNA, whereas the V and J calls and clone size are those reported in that table. The sample lists 24,000 or so clones, roughly 90% seen once, with roughly a sixth in the top ten. This CDR3 is 14 amino acids long. The sequencing sample was made of peripheral blood. This chain links TRBV21-1 with TRBJ2-7; whether TRBD1, the table's D call, matches the DNA was not checked. TRBV21-1 is flagged as a pseudogene. The TCR was taken from a human donor with acute or convalescent COVID-19. The donor label of this sample is uncertain. The CDR3 reads CASSAYRTSNEQYF. The CDR3 coding sequence is TGTGCCAGCAGCGCTTACAGGACCTCCAACGAGCAGTACTTC.